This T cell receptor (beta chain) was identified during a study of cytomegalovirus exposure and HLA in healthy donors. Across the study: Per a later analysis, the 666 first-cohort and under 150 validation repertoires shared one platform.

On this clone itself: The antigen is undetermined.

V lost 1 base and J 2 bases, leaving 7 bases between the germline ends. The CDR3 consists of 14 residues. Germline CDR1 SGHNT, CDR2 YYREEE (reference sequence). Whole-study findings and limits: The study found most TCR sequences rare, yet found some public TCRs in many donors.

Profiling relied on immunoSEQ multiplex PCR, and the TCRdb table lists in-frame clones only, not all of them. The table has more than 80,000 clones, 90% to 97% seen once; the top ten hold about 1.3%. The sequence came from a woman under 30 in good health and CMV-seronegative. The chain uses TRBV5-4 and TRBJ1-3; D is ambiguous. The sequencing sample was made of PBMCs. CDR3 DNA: TGTGCCAGCAGCTTGCGGGGTCCTGGAAACACCATATATTTT. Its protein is CASSLRGPGNTIYF. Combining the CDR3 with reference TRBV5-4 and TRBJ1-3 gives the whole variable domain ETGVTQSPTHLIKTRGQQVTLRCSSQSGHNTVSWYQQALGQGPQFIFQYYREEENGRGNFPPRFSGLQFPNYSSELNVNALELDDSALYLCASSLRGPGNTIYFGEGSWLTVV.